The 5 T cell receptor beta chains given below trace back to one sample, sequenced in a study of siplizumab effects on memory and regulatory T cells. Assay: immunoSEQ multiplex PCR; the TCRdb copy retains only in-frame clones and omits some. The repertoire holds 90,000 to 120,000 clones, with approximately 91% as singletons. Sample: CD4+ T cells sorted from blood. The receptors come from a human donor in good health. Some clones in this sample may be carry-over from other donors' samples.

The chain recombines TRBV7-8 with TRBJ1-5; no definite D call. The CDR3 is made up of 13 amino acids. V was pared by 1 base and J by 11 bases, with 12 bases between. Looked up from germline, CDR1 is SGHVS and CDR2 is FQNEAQ. The CDR3 nucleotides are TGTGCCAGCAGCTTAGGAGGAGATAAGGCCCAGCATTTT. Amino acids: CASSLGGDKAQHF.

In its sample, this clone was seen a few times. The chain links TRBV19 to TRBJ2-4; 12 nucleotides agree with TRBD1. Germline values: CDR1 LNHDA, CDR2 SQIVND (reference sequence). With 6 bases clipped from V and 1 base from J, the junction kept 10 bases outside the gene matches. This CDR3 contains 18 residues. CDR3 amino acids: CASSGTGGGRLAKNIQYF. CDR3 DNA sequence: TGTGCCAGTAGCGGGACAGGGGGCGGGAGGTTGGCCAAAAACATTCAGTACTTC.

This clone has a single count. J is TRBJ2-1 and V is TRBV23-1, with D possibly matching TRBD1 (6 bases). TRBV23-1 has ORF status, its function being uncertain. The CDR3 spans 15 residues. Trimming removed 6 bases at V and 0 bases at J, with 12 bases between. CDR3 amino acids: CASRGDNNSYNEQFF. CDR3 DNA sequence: TGCGCCAGCAGAGGGGACAACAACTCCTACAATGAGCAGTTCTTC.

V gene TRBV29-1 combines with J gene TRBJ2-7; D is undetermined. CDR1 is SQVTM, CDR2 ANQGSEA, per germline. The CDR3 totals 16 residues. V dropped 6 bases and J dropped 2 bases, with 23 bases sitting between them. The CDR3 here is CSVRNTSRWGTYEQYF. CDR3 in DNA: TGCAGCGTCAGAAATACGAGCAGATGGGGAACCTACGAGCAGTACTTC.

This clone was seen just once. The chain carries TRBV29-1 and TRBJ2-1, with 10 bases matching TRBD2. The CDR3 is 13 residues long. Trimming removed 7 bases from V and 6 bases from J; junction bases left unmatched: 6. Germline values: CDR1 SQVTM, CDR2 ANQGSEA. DNA for the CDR3: TGCAGCGGAGCTAGCGGGAGAGGCAATGAGCAGTTCTTC. It yields the protein CSGASGRGNEQFF.